Presented here are 18 T cell receptor beta chains from one specimen sequenced in a study of tumor and adjacent non-tumor tissue in lung cancer. RNA was extracted from bulk tissue without any cell sorting. A modified ARM-PCR protocol with three rounds of nested PCR amplified TCRbeta. TCRdb independently ran MiXCR on the multiplex PCR reads; one entry per CDR3 protein. The sample includes around 140,000 distinct CDR3 sequences, roughly 66% of them seen just once. Sequenced material: lung tumor tissue. The receptors originated from a man between 60 and 75 years old with small cell lung cancer.

About this clonotype: The conserved closing phenylalanine or tryptophan is absent in this CDR3, likely reflecting a read error. The chain has TRBV11-2 and TRBJ1-6; TRBD1 might be the D (6 bases). Germline values: CDR1 SGHAT, CDR2 FQNNGV. There are 13 residues in the CDR3. Trimming pared 0 bases from V and 16 bases from J, leaving 13 bases between. The CDR3 region has the DNA TGTGCCAGCAGCTTAGACAGGGGTTCACTACTCCACTAT. The encoded protein is CASSLDRGSLLHY.

The chain joins TRBV28 to TRBJ2-7; D gene ambiguous. The CDR3 has 12 residues. The V end lost 9 bases, the J end lost 6 bases, and 15 bases lay between the germline ends. In germline, CDR1 is MDHEN, CDR2 SYDVKM. CDR3 coding DNA: TGTGCCAGTAGCAGGCTTCCGGGCGAGCAGTACTTC. This translates into CASSRLPGEQYF.

With respect to this clonotype: The junction and the germline gene differ at one end; a read error may be behind it. The chain carries TRBV20-1 and TRBJ2-1, with D perhaps TRBD2 (5 bases). Per germline, CDR1 DFQATT and CDR2 SNEGSKA (reference sequence). The CDR3 spans 12 residues. The chain's CDR3 is CSTRDGYYEQFF. The CDR3 DNA sequence: TGCAGTACTAGAGATGGTTACTATGAGCAGTTCTTC.

This clonotype was observed many times. The chain employs TRBV20-1 and TRBJ1-3; D call uncertain. V was clipped by 0 bases and J by 4 bases, with 1 base between them. CDR3 length equals 11 residues. CDR1 and CDR2 from the germline V gene are DFQATT and SNEGSKA (reference sequence). CDR3 sequence reads: CSAREGNTIYF. CDR3 nucleotides: TGCAGTGCTAGAGAGGGAAACACCATATATTTT.

Note on this clonotype: A much larger clone differs from this one at a single base, so this may be a read error. This chain uses TRBV20-1 with TRBJ2-2; 8 nucleotides match TRBD1. CDR3 length: 13 residues. After removal of 4 bases from V and 5 bases from J, the junction contained 3 bases not matched to a gene. Per germline, CDR1 DFQATT and CDR2 SNEGSKA (reference sequence). CDR3 in amino acids: CSANRGSTGELFF. For the CDR3, the DNA is TGCAGTGCTAACAGGGGGAGTACCGGGGAGCTGTTTTTT.

Notes on this clonotype: At one end, the junction sequence differs from germline, possibly due to a read error. V and J are TRBV11-3 and TRBJ2-1; tentative D call: TRBD1 (5 bases). CDR3 length: 17 amino acids. Looked up from germline, CDR1 is SGHNT and CDR2 is YENEEA. In DNA form, the CDR3 reads TGTGCCAGCAGATTAGGGGTCCAGGGAAGGGCCTACAATGAGCATTTCTTC. This codes for CASRLGVQGRAYNEHFF. The whole variable domain, filled in from reference TRBV11-3 and TRBJ2-1, reads EAGVVQSPRYKIIEKKQPVAFWCNPISGHNTLYWYLQNLGQGPELLIRYENEEAVDDSQLPKDRFSAERLKGVDSTLKIQPAELGDSAVYLCASRLGVQGRAYNEHFFGPGTRLTVL.

On this clonotype itself: The CDR3 does not end in the conserved phenylalanine or tryptophan, so this is likely a read error. No DNA is shown, since the ends of the CDR3 on it are uncertain; the CDR3 is the one TCRdb lists. V gene TRBV11-2 combines with J gene TRBJ2-7; the tabulated D call, TRBD1, remains unverified against the DNA. Germline lookup yields CDR1 SGHAT and CDR2 FQNNGV. The CDR3 numbers 14 amino acids, ends counted. The CDR3 here is CASSLEAGGYEEYL.

With regard to this clonotype: One end of the junction varies from germline; a read error may be responsible. The chain employs TRBV2 and TRBJ1-2; D gene unclear. Germline CDR1 and CDR2: SNHLY and FYNNEI. The CDR3 loop spans 13 amino acids. CDR3 DNA: TGTGCCAGCAGGGTGCAGGTCAACTATGGCTATACCTTC. Its protein product is CASRVQVNYGYTF.

This clonotype was seen a few times. The chain combines TRBV5-1 with TRBJ2-1, with D perhaps TRBD2 (5 bases). The CDR3 runs to 15 residues. With 4 bases removed from V and 7 bases from J, the gap between germline ends came to 18 bases. Germline V gene sequence: CDR1 SGHRS, CDR2 YFSETQ. The CDR3 nucleotides read TGCGCCAGCAGCACCGGGCCGCAAGGAGGTAATGAGCAGTTCTTC. Its translation is CASSTGPQGGNEQFF.

The chain combines TRBV6-5 with TRBJ1-2; weak D call: TRBD1 (5 bases). The CDR3 runs to 15 residues. Trimming pared 6 bases from V and 8 bases from J, leaving 22 bases between. Germline-derived CDR1 and CDR2 are MNHEY and SVGAGI. The CDR3 DNA reads TGTGCCAGCAGCGAATCAGGGAGCGCTTATTTCGGCTACACCTTC. Its protein product is CASSESGSAYFGYTF.

The chain employs TRBV20-1 and TRBJ2-7, with TRBD2 matching over 9 bases. Looked up from germline, CDR1 is DFQATT and CDR2 is SNEGSKA (reference sequence). This CDR3 has 16 amino acids. V shed 0 bases, J shed 7 bases, and the junction held 13 bases outside the gene matches. CDR3: CSARDVLGGRAREQYF. CDR3 coding DNA: TGCAGTGCTAGAGATGTATTGGGCGGGAGGGCCCGGGAGCAGTACTTC.

On this clonotype itself: At one end the junction does not follow the germline gene, possibly because of a read error. The chain joins TRBV11-1 to TRBJ2-7; D remains ambiguous. CDR1 and CDR2 (germline): SGHAT, FQDESV (reference sequence). This CDR3 region has 13 residues. In DNA form, the CDR3 reads TGTGCCAGCAGCTTAGGGACCTCCTATGAGCTGTACTTC. Residues: CASSLGTSYELYF.

This clonotype appeared a few times. This rearrangement joins TRBV30 to TRBJ2-2; 9 bases are shared with TRBD2. The CDR3 sequence is 15 residues long. Per the germline V gene, CDR1 is GTSNPN and CDR2 is SVGIG (reference sequence). The V and J ends lost 6 bases and 0 bases, in that order; junction bases with no gene match: 5. This CDR3 is CACPLAGSNTGELFF. The CDR3 DNA reads TGTGCCTGCCCCCTAGCGGGATCGAACACCGGGGAGCTGTTTTTT.

This clonotype has a single count. The chain employs TRBV10-3 and TRBJ1-5, with D possibly being TRBD1 (6 bases). Trimming left V 0 bases short and J 9 bases short, with 18 bases between. This CDR3 spans 16 amino acids. Germline V gives CDR1 ENHRY, CDR2 SYGVKD. For the CDR3, the DNA is TGTGCCATCAGTGAGTCTCCCAGGGGCGGGGATACGCCCCAGCATTTT. Protein: CAISESPRGGDTPQHF.

The chain uses TRBV11-2 and TRBJ1-1, with D possibly TRBD1 on 6 matching bases. Trimming left V 2 bases short and J 10 bases short, with 26 bases between. Germline assignment: CDR1 SGHAT and CDR2 FQNNGV. This CDR3 is built from 17 residues. The CDR3 reads CASSLKQGPRINTTAFF. CDR3 DNA: TGTGCCAGCAGCTTAAAGCAGGGGCCAAGGATAAACACTACAGCTTTCTTT. The complete variable domain, with remaining parts taken from reference TRBV11-2 and TRBJ1-1, reads EAGVAQSPRYKIIEKRQSVAFWCNPISGHATLYWYQQILGQGPKLLIQFQNNGVVDDSQLPKDRFSAERLKGVDSTLKIQPAKLEDSAVYLCASSLKQGPRINTTAFFGQGTRLTVV.

Worth noting for this clonotype: One end of the junction varies from germline; a read error may be responsible. The chain combines TRBV4-1 with TRBJ1-1; possibly TRBD1 for D (6 bases). Per the germline V gene, CDR1 is MGHRA and CDR2 is YSYEKL. This CDR3 is 14 amino acids long. CDR3 residues: CASRKGGRYTGAFF. CDR3 bases: TGCGCCAGCAGAAAGGGGGGTCGTTACACTGGAGCTTTCTTT.

A note on this clonotype: An end of the junction does not agree with germline; a read error may underlie this. V usage is TRBV20-1 and J usage is TRBJ2-7; 10 bases map to TRBD1. CDR3 length: 14 amino acids. The V gene's germline CDR1 is DFQATT and CDR2 SNEGSKA (reference sequence). The CDR3 nucleotides are TGCAGCGCTACAGGACAGGGGGACTCCTACGAGCAGTACTTC. This gives the protein CSATGQGDSYEQYF.

As regards this clonotype: An end of the junction does not agree with germline; a read error may underlie this. The chain links TRBV20-1 to TRBJ2-1; 9 nucleotides align to TRBD2. This CDR3 is built from 20 residues. CDR1 and CDR2 (germline): DFQATT, SNEGSKA (reference sequence). The CDR3 protein is CSTRDPRELAGPLEADEQFF. DNA of the CDR3: TGCAGTACTAGAGATCCTCGGGAGCTAGCGGGACCCCTCGAGGCGGATGAGCAGTTCTTC.